This entry is about one T cell receptor (beta chain). This clonotype has just a few counts. Its antigen is not yet known. One base away there is no much larger clone; base qualities are not given. PBMCs were isolated by Ficoll-Paque density gradient centrifugation. The data were obtained in a study of T-cell memory formation after mild COVID-19 (dated by TCRdb to about 2021). Notes on the research overall: Most TCR sequence clusters were specific to one of the two donors. T-cell clones expanding and contracting after mild COVID-19 in two donors were tracked by longitudinal TCRalpha and TCRbeta repertoire sequencing. Two young, previously healthy adult volunteers made up the cohort, one male and one female.

The paper as a whole reports these results and caveats: The study covered only a couple of mild cases, and larger cohorts including severe cases with pre-infection samples were considered necessary. Contracting CD4+ clones were located mainly in the CM and EM memory subsets, whereas CD8+ clones were found to be enriched in EMRA. The second-wave clones that peaked on day 37 were not confirmed to be SARS-CoV-2 specific. Balanced CD4/CD8 phenotypes were observed for clones contracting from day 15 to 85, whereas a bias towards CD4+ was observed for a second wave of clones expanding from day 15 to 37. The detection of some responding clones in pre-infection memory suggests that pre-existing cross-reactive memory T cells joined the SARS-CoV-2 response.

Sequenced on an Illumina NovaSeq 6000. Using 5'RACE with constant-segment primers, TCRalpha and TCRbeta cDNA libraries were constructed, with sample barcodes and unique molecular identifiers added in the process. RNA was extracted from every sample with Trizol reagent. Libraries were amplified in two PCR steps, with a second sample barcode and Illumina TruSeq adapters added in the second step. Sequencing of libraries was performed on an Illumina NovaSeq with 2 x 150 bp paired-end reads. For the original study's pipeline: Demultiplexing of reads and collapsing into UMI-guided consensus sequences were performed with migec v1.2.7. With mixcr v2.1.11, UMI consensuses were aligned to TRA and TRB V and J templates and assembled into clonotypes. A clonotype was counted as expanded or contracted only if both edgeR and NoisET called the change significant, with noise models trained on biological replicates. For edgeR calls, the thresholds were a false discovery rate-adjusted p below 0.01 and a log2 fold-change of 1. As an exploratory analysis of dynamics, max-normalized trajectories of the 1000 most abundant clonotypes were examined by PCA with hierarchical clustering. Separately sequenced CD4+ and CD8+ repertoires were used to assign the CD4 or CD8 phenotype of responding clones. The public reads were reprocessed in TCRdb via fastp at Q25 and MiXCR, keeping in-frame beta chains. A single entry per CDR3 protein holds the most common genes and DNA from its merged rows. The V and J calls come from TCRdb's annotation, not from the publication. The sample includes 500,000 to 650,000 distinct CDR3 sequences, with roughly 21% observed a single time. 8.4% of the sample is taken by the ten largest.

The CDR1 and CDR2 encoded by the germline V gene are SGDLS and YYNGEE. V is clipped by 0 bases and J by 2 bases, and the sequence between their germline boundaries is 11 bases long. Measured from the cysteine to the phenylalanine, the CDR3 is 15 residues long. The retained sequence is limited to the CDR3, 45 bases, with the frame set at the first base. The source is an adult woman who had mild COVID-19 (a few samples of this study predate the infection). The sample titles of this study are shuffled in the database, so cell type and time point are left out; the donor was told from shared clones. This chain is built from TRBV9 and TRBJ2-5, with the D gene possibly TRBD1 or TRBD2, each one fitting 5 bases. The sample taken for sequencing was PBMCs or a T cell subset sorted from them (not recorded which). DNA sequence: TGTGCCAGCAGCGTAGAATCCTGGGGGCAAGAGACCCAGTACTTC. It translates as CASSVESWGQETQYF.